The next 16 T cell receptor beta chains were all read from a single sample in a study of blood T cell repertoires in COVID-19. Profiled with immunoSEQ multiplex PCR; TCRdb holds only in-frame clones, not every one. The sample has 35,000 to 40,000 clones, 87% seen once. The sequencing input was peripheral blood. The receptors here all came from a man aged 55-75 years with COVID-19, enrolled during active disease.

The V call is TRBV28, the J call TRBJ1-5; 8 bases map to TRBD1. CDR1 MDHEN and CDR2 SYDVKM come from the germline V gene. This CDR3 comprises 16 residues. V lost 6 bases, J lost 0 bases, and 7 bases stayed unmatched. The CDR3 sequence is CASSRGPIHSNQPQHF. The CDR3 DNA reads TGTGCCAGCAGCAGGGGGCCGATTCATAGCAATCAGCCCCAGCATTTT. The whole variable domain, filled in from reference TRBV28 and TRBJ1-5, reads DVKVTQSSRYLVKRTGEKVFLECVQDMDHENMFWYRQDPGLGLRLIYFSYDVKMKEKGDIPEGYSVSREKKERFSLILESASTNQTSMYLCASSRGPIHSNQPQHFGDGTRLSIL.

The V call is TRBV30, the J call TRBJ1-1; D gene ambiguous. V was cut by 4 bases and J by 4 bases, with 16 bases left in between. Germline V gene data show CDR1 as GTSNPN and CDR2 as SVGIG (reference sequence). The CDR3 spans 14 residues. The CDR3 loop reads CAWMRSGRGTEAFF. CDR3 DNA sequence: TGTGCCTGGATGCGATCAGGACGGGGCACTGAAGCTTTCTTT.

The rearrangement uses TRBV9 and TRBJ1-6; D may be TRBD1 (6 bases). Germline CDR1 reads SGDLS; CDR2 reads YYNGEE. V was shortened by 4 bases and J by 9 bases, with 14 bases between the two germline ends. The CDR3 contains 14 residues. In DNA form, the CDR3 reads TGTGCCAGCAGCCGCGAGGGGGTTAGTTCACCCCTCCACTTT. Its protein product is CASSREGVSSPLHF.

V is TRBV27 and J is TRBJ2-2; 8 nucleotides line up with TRBD2. In germline, CDR1 is MNHEY, CDR2 SMNVEV (reference sequence). The CDR3 spans 16 residues. V trimming: 5 bases; J trimming: 5 bases; junction bases outside the gene matches: 10. The CDR3 DNA reads TGTGCCAGCAGTCCCCCGGGACTAGGCCTTACCGGGGAGCTGTTTTTT. Residues: CASSPPGLGLTGELFF.

V and J are TRBV11-3 and TRBJ2-7; 11 bases fit TRBD2. The CDR3 runs 15 residues. From germline, CDR1 is SGHNT and CDR2 YENEEA. The J segment lost 6 bases and the V segment lost 6 bases, leaving 10 bases of the junction unmatched. The CDR3 coding sequence is TGTGCCAGCAGATTAACTAGCGGGAGCCCCGCCGAGCAGTACTTC. It is translated as CASRLTSGSPAEQYF.

With respect to this clone: A read error may produce the germline difference seen at one junction end. The CDR3 DNA reads as TGTGCCACCAGCAGAGATGGGGACTACAGAGTCTTC. Amino acids: CATSRDGDYRVF. The chain has TRBV15 and TRBJ2-1, with 7 positions matching TRBD2. The germline V gene has CDR1 LNHNV and CDR2 YYDKDF (reference sequence). The CDR3 has 12 residues.

The chain couples TRBV2 to TRBJ1-6; 9 nucleotides match TRBD1. V lost 6 bases to trimming and J lost 7 bases; unmatched junction nucleotides: 7. The CDR3 runs 15 residues. Germline V gene data show CDR1 as SNHLY and CDR2 as FYNNEI. The CDR3 DNA follows: TGTGCCAGCAGCTTGGACAGGGGTATAAATTCACCCCTCCACTTT. Amino acids: CASSLDRGINSPLHF.

This clone was detected only a few times. The chain links TRBV5-1 to TRBJ2-5; TRBD2 aligns across 13 bases. The J segment lost 1 base and the V segment lost 3 bases, leaving 3 bases of the junction unmatched. CDR1 and CDR2 (germline): SGHRS, YFSETQ. This CDR3 region has 16 residues. CDR3 residues: CASSSGTSGAQETQYF. CDR3 in DNA: TGCGCCAGCAGCTCCGGGACTAGCGGGGCCCAAGAGACCCAGTACTTC.

The chain combines TRBV4-1 with TRBJ2-7, with D possibly matching TRBD1 (5 bases). CDR1 and CDR2 from the germline V gene are MGHRA and YSYEKL. V was clipped by 1 base and J by 6 bases, with 7 bases between them. The CDR3 sequence is 12 residues long. The CDR3 bases are TGCGCCAGCAGCCAAGTGGGGCGCGAGCAGTACTTC. Protein product: CASSQVGREQYF.

For this clone: Other DNA sequences in this sample translate to the same CDR3. The CDR3 bases are TGTGCCAGCAGCTTAGGGGGCCGTCCTAACACTGAAGCTTTCTTT. It codes for CASSLGGRPNTEAFF. The chain couples TRBV7-2 to TRBJ1-1; tentatively, D is TRBD1 (5 bases). This CDR3 has 15 residues. Germline CDR1 is SGHTA and CDR2 is FQGNSA. Trimming shortened V by 1 base and J by 2 bases, and 11 bases separated the two germline ends.

This chain connects TRBV5-1 to TRBJ2-1; TRBD2 agrees at 12 bases. Germline V lookup: CDR1 SGHRS, CDR2 YFSETQ. CDR3 length equals 14 residues. V was pared by 4 bases and J by 7 bases, with 3 bases of the junction left unmatched. CDR3 sequence reads: CASSRTSGDNEQFF. The CDR3 DNA sequence: TGCGCCAGCAGCAGGACTAGCGGGGATAATGAGCAGTTCTTC.

The rearrangement uses TRBV28 and TRBJ2-1; TRBD2 agrees at 9 bases. This CDR3 is 12 amino acids long. Germline lookup yields CDR1 MDHEN and CDR2 SYDVKM. V lost 4 bases to trimming and J lost 10 bases; unmatched junction nucleotides: 2. CDR3 DNA sequence: TGTGCCAGCAGTTCCGGACTAGCGGAGCAGTTCTTC. This gives the protein CASSSGLAEQFF.

This chain uses TRBV5-4 with TRBJ2-1; TRBD2 aligns across 8 bases. Per germline, CDR1 SGHNT and CDR2 YYREEE (reference sequence). J gave up 5 bases and V 1 base, and 2 bases lay outside the gene matches. This CDR3 is built from 14 residues. The CDR3 is CASSLTGGDNEQFF. The CDR3 region has the DNA TGTGCCAGCAGCTTGACGGGAGGGGACAATGAGCAGTTCTTC. Full variable domain (remainder filled in from reference TRBV5-4 and TRBJ2-1): ETGVTQSPTHLIKTRGQQVTLRCSSQSGHNTVSWYQQALGQGPQFIFQYYREEENGRGNFPPRFSGLQFPNYSSELNVNALELDDSALYLCASSLTGGDNEQFFGPGTRLTVL.

The chain joins TRBV5-6 to TRBJ2-1; perhaps TRBD1 as D (6 bases). The ends were cut back, 5 bases at V and 2 bases at J, with 8 bases in the middle. CDR1 is SGHDT and CDR2 is YYEEEE in the germline V gene. This CDR3 has 13 amino acids. CDR3 region: CASSTGTYNEQFF. The CDR3 DNA is TGTGCCAGCAGTACAGGGACCTACAATGAGCAGTTCTTC.

The table lists this clone with a few counts. CDR3 nucleotides: TGTGCCAGCAGCCAACAGGGCTTAGCGAACACCGGGGAGCTGTTTTTT. The encoded protein is CASSQQGLANTGELFF. This chain uses TRBV3-1 (or the pseudogene TRBV3-2) with TRBJ2-2; possibly TRBD1 for D (5 bases). Germline CDR1 LGHDT, CDR2 YNNKEL (reference sequence). V lost 2 bases to trimming and J lost 0 bases, with 10 bases between them. The CDR3 covers 16 residues.

The V gene is TRBV28, the J gene TRBJ1-6; a weak D match, TRBD1 (6 bases). The germline V gene encodes CDR1 MDHEN and CDR2 SYDVKM. CDR3 length equals 15 residues. The V and J ends lost 5 bases and 10 bases respectively, with 18 bases between them. The CDR3 loop is CASSPGTHVLSPLHF. CDR3 DNA sequence: TGTGCCAGCAGTCCCGGGACACACGTCCTGTCACCCCTCCACTTT.